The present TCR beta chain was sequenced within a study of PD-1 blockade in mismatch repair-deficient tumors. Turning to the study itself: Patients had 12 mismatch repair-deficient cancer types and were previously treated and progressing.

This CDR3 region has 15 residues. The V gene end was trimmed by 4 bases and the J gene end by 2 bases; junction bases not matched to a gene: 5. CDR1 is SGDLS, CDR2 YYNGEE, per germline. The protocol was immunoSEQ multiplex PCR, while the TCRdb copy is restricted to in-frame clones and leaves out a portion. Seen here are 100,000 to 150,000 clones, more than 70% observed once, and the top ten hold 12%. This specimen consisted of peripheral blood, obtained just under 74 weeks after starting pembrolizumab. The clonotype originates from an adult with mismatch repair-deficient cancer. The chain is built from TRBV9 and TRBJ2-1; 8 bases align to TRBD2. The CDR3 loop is CASSPGGEPYNEQFF. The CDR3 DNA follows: TGTGCCAGCAGCCCGGGGGGGGAGCCCTACAATGAGCAGTTCTTC.